This TCR beta chain was sequenced during a study of blood T cell repertoires in COVID-19 (dated by TCRdb to between 2020 and 2021). Concerning the study at large: Collaborator samples came from the United States, Italy and Spain and covered acute and convalescent phases of COVID-19. Subjects who had been exposed to COVID-19, were actively infected with it, or had recovered from it provided the deeply sampled blood TCRbeta repertoires that made up the dataset. The samples were drawn from the first 160 participants of the ongoing ImmuneRACE study and from about 1,200 subjects provided by 6 global collaborators. The repertoires were released in a freely available public database intended as a resource for research on the immune response to SARS-CoV-2. Sample metadata almost always included a de-identified subject ID, COVID-19 status, age in years and sex. Where HLA class I and class II types were available, the types were taken from metadata supplied by the sample provider, not from assay-based typing. The prospective study material was composed of cDNA or gDNA derived from T cells, B-cell-depleted T cells, or PBMCs. The paper as a whole reports these results and caveats: The amount of clinical and demographic metadata varied by source and participant and was provided uncurated.

TCRbeta CDR3 regions were amplified from genomic DNA using the immunoSEQ Assay, a bias-controlled multiplex PCR. For the original study's pipeline: Nucleated cell counts per sample were estimated from amplification of reference gene primers within the assay. Sequence reads were collapsed and filtered to measure the absolute abundance of every unique TCRbeta CDR3 rearrangement. Productive Simpson clonality was computed per sample as the square root of Simpson's diversity index over productive rearrangements. Drawn from immuneACCESS, this table holds only the in-frame rearrangements with V and J called that TCRdb kept. Clones are partly lost; checked studies trace under half to an unresolved V gene and leave the rest unexplained. V and J calls plus clone size are reproduced from that table; the DNA served to infer D and trimming. This sample comprises around 80,000 clones, over 65% of them detected only once. Around 5.8% of the sample is in the top ten clones.

At the junction V is shortened by 3 bases and J by 3 bases, with 5 bases in between. As encoded in the germline V gene (reference sequence), CDR1 is PRHDT while CDR2 is FYEKMQ. There are 13 amino acids in the CDR3, from cysteine to phenylalanine inclusive. Only the CDR3 portion is preserved as DNA: 39 bases, with reading frame beginning at the first base. Comment on this clone: Its antigen is not yet known. No quality values exist for individual bases; no much larger clone is one base distant.

The collaborating institutions used their own protocols to collect whole blood in K2EDTA tubes. Collaborator samples were shipped for TCRbeta analysis as frozen whole blood, isolated PBMCs, or DNA extracted from either sample type. This sequence uses TRBV13 and TRBJ2-2; TRBD2 might be the D gene, on 5 matching bases. This TCR came from a man aged 50-59 years with active or convalescent COVID-19. Sequenced material: peripheral blood. The DNA is as follows: TGTGCCAGCAGCTTGGGAGACACCGGGGAGCTGTTTTTT. Translated, this is CASSLGDTGELFF. Extended through the reference TRBV13 and TRBJ2-2 proteins, this CDR3 yields the full variable domain: AAGVIQSPRHLIKEKRETATLKCYPIPRHDTVYWYQQGPGQDPQFLISFYEKMQSDKGSIPDRFSAQQFSDYHSELNMSSLELGDSALYFCASSLGDTGELFFGEGSRLTVL.